Listed below are T cell receptor beta chains from one sample, sequenced in a study of blood T cell repertoires in COVID-19. The repertoire was sequenced with immunoSEQ multiplex PCR; TCRdb's copy has only in-frame clones and lacks some. The table shows about 55,000 clones, with around 83% occurring only once. The material sequenced was peripheral blood. These receptors were taken from a woman in her fifties or sixties with acute or convalescent COVID-19. CDR3s include the opening cysteine and the closing phenylalanine or tryptophan. A D gene is named only where the DNA matches it firmly. Expanded clones are given a class, and other clones once, few, many or no size at all.

clone size	V gene	D gene	J gene	CDR3 DNA	CDR3 protein
once	TRBV6-5	-	TRBJ1-3	TGTGCCAGCAGTTACTCAGGGGTCTCTGGAAACACCATATATTTT	CASSYSGVSGNTIYF
once	TRBV19	-	TRBJ2-1	TGTGCCAGTAGGTCGGACAATACCAATGAGCAGTTCTTC	CASRSDNTNEQFF
-	TRBV28	TRBD1	TRBJ1-2	TGTGCCAGCAGAGCTCAGGGGGCTCCTGGCTACACCTTC	CASRAQGAPGYTF
-	TRBV6-1	-	TRBJ1-1	TGTGCCAGCAGTGATTCAGGGGCCCGGGTGAAAGCTTTCTTT	CASSDSGARVKAFF
-	TRBV24-1	-	TRBJ1-2	TGTGCCACCAGTGATTCCCCAGCTAACTATGGCTACACCTTC	CATSDSPANYGYTF
-	TRBV2	TRBD2	TRBJ2-2	TGTGCCAGCAGGCTACTAGCGGGGGTCACCGGGGAGCTGTTTTTT	CASRLLAGVTGELFF
-	TRBV28	TRBD2	TRBJ2-1	TGTGCCAGCAAATTTAGCGGGGGGTCGTACAATGAGCAGTTCTTC	CASKFSGGSYNEQFF
-	TRBV5-1	TRBD2	TRBJ2-3	TGCGCCAGCCGAACGGGACTAGCGGGAGGGCGATCGGCAGATACGCAGTATTTT	CASRTGLAGGRSADTQYF
once	TRBV20-1	-	TRBJ2-7	TGCAGCCCCCGCCAGGCGAACGAGCAGTACTTC	CSPRQANEQYF
-	TRBV9	-	TRBJ2-3	TGTGCCAGCAGCGTAGCAGGGAGCACAGATACGCAGTATTTT	CASSVAGSTDTQYF
-	TRBV5-5	TRBD2	TRBJ2-7	TGTGCCAGCAGCTCCGGGGGGAGCTACGAGCAGTACTTC	CASSSGGSYEQYF
-	TRBV19	-	TRBJ2-6	TGTGCCAGTAGTACCCAACAGGGAACACCCTCTGGGGCCAACGTCCTGACTTTC	CASSTQQGTPSGANVLTF
-	TRBV4-2	-	TRBJ2-1	TGTGCCAGCAGCCCAAAAGAGGGTCCCCATGAGCAGTTCTTC	CASSPKEGPHEQFF
-	TRBV3-1/TRBV3-2	TRBD1	TRBJ1-4	TGTGCCAGCAGCCAACGGACAGGAAACCATGAAAAACTGTTTTTT	CASSQRTGNHEKLFF
-	TRBV18	-	TRBJ1-3	TGTGCCAGCTCGTCTACACCCCAAACGGGCTCTGGAAACACCATATATTTT	CASSSTPQTGSGNTIYF
-	TRBV18	-	TRBJ1-1	TGTGCCAGCTCACCAAGGGGGGGTCCCATGAACACTGAAGCTTTCTTT	CASSPRGGPMNTEAFF
-	TRBV6-5	TRBD1	TRBJ1-5	TGTGCCAGCCGCCCGGGACAGCGAGACAATCAGCCCCAGCATTTT	CASRPGQRDNQPQHF
-	TRBV11-3	TRBD1	TRBJ2-3	TGTGCCAGCAGCCCAGGGGGCCTGGGGCTTGCGGATACGCAGTATTTT	CASSPGGLGLADTQYF
-	TRBV5-1	TRBD2	TRBJ2-7	TGCGCCAGCAGCTCTGCGCGGGGGGCCTACGAGCAGTACTTC	CASSSARGAYEQYF
-	TRBV4-1	TRBD1	TRBJ1-5	TGCGCCAGCAGCCTGGGACAGGGTACAATCAGCAATCAGCCCCAGCATTTT	CASSLGQGTISNQPQHF
-	TRBV28	TRBD1	TRBJ1-1	TGTGCCAGCAGTTTACCCCCGACAGGGCGGGCTGAAGCTTTCTTT	CASSLPPTGRAEAFF
-	TRBV5-1	TRBD1	TRBJ1-3	TGCGCCAGTTCCCCCGGGACAGGGGCCCATGATCGTATAAACACCATATATTTT	CASSPGTGAHDRINTIYF
-	TRBV3-1/TRBV3-2	-	TRBJ1-4	TGTGCCAGCAGCCAACAGGTGTCCGATGAAAAACTGTTTTTT	CASSQQVSDEKLFF
-	TRBV27	-	TRBJ1-6	TGTGCCAGCATGTTCAGGAATTCACCCCTCCACTTT	CASMFRNSPLHF
once	TRBV18	TRBD1	TRBJ1-5	TGTGCCAGCTCACCTGGGACAGGGGGCCAGCCCCAGCATTTT	CASSPGTGGQPQHF
-	TRBV5-1	TRBD1	TRBJ1-6	TGCGCCAGCAGACCCGACAGGGCTCGTAATTCACCCCTCCACTTT	CASRPDRARNSPLHF
-	TRBV6-5	-	TRBJ1-2	TGTGCCAGCAGTCTAGACGTGGGAGCCGTCCCCGTCTACACCTTC	CASSLDVGAVPVYTF
few	TRBV3-1/TRBV3-2	TRBD2	TRBJ2-5	TGTGCCAGCAGCACTCGACCCAGCGGGGGGCAAGAGACCCAGTACTTC	CASSTRPSGGQETQYF
-	TRBV5-4	TRBD2	TRBJ2-2	TGTGCCAGCAGCTTCCCGAGCGGGAGTTCCGGGGAGCTGTTTTTT	CASSFPSGSSGELFF
-	TRBV10-3	-	TRBJ1-1	TGTGCCATCAGGACCAGGGTCGGGAACACTGAAGCTTTCTTT	CAIRTRVGNTEAFF
-	TRBV6-5	TRBD1	TRBJ2-7	TGTGCCAGCAGGACCGGGACAGGGATTTCCTACGAGCAGTACTTC	CASRTGTGISYEQYF
once	TRBV5-1	-	TRBJ1-1	TGCGCCAGCAGCTTGTCAACAGACAACACTGAAGCTTTCTTT	CASSLSTDNTEAFF
-	TRBV11-3	-	TRBJ2-2	TGTGCCAGCAGTCGGCTCGGGACCGGGGAGCTGTTTTTT	CASSRLGTGELFF
-	TRBV27	-	TRBJ1-2	TGTGCCTCCCGAACGCTCGACAGTAGCTATGGCTACACCTTC	CASRTLDSSYGYTF
-	TRBV6-5	-	TRBJ1-2	TGTGCCAGCAGACAGGACCTTAACTATGGCTACACCTTC	CASRQDLNYGYTF
-	TRBV9	TRBD1	TRBJ1-6	TGTGCCAGCAGCGCCAGACAGGGAAATTCACCCCTCCACTTT	CASSARQGNSPLHF
-	TRBV5-4	-	TRBJ2-3	TGTGCCAGCAGCAGCTATGGTACAGATACGCAGTATTTT	CASSSYGTDTQYF
-	TRBV28	TRBD2	TRBJ2-7	TGTGCCAGCAGTTTAGGCGGGGGGTACGAGCAGTACTTC	CASSLGGGYEQYF
-	TRBV30	TRBD1	TRBJ1-5	TGTGCCTGGGGGGGACAGGGCATCAATCAGCCCCAGCATTTT	CAWGGQGINQPQHF
-	TRBV6-5	-	TRBJ1-3	TGTGCCAGCAAGGCGAAGGGGGTTGGAAACACCATATATTTT	CASKAKGVGNTIYF
-	TRBV30	-	TRBJ1-4	TGTGCCTGGAGTCGGAAAGGGGAGGATGAAAAACTGTTTTTT	CAWSRKGEDEKLFF
-	TRBV3-1/TRBV3-2	-	TRBJ1-2	TGTGCCAGCAGCCAGATGGCCCGAGGGCAAGCCACCGTCTATGGCTACACCTTC	CASSQMARGQATVYGYTF
-	TRBV6-5	-	TRBJ1-2	TGTGCCAGCAGCATAGAGAGGAACTATGGCTACACCTTC	CASSIERNYGYTF
-	TRBV4-1	TRBD2	TRBJ2-7	TGCGCCAGCAGCCAAGGGACTAGCGGGAGTGTGTACGAGCAGTACTTC	CASSQGTSGSVYEQYF
once	TRBV19	-	TRBJ1-2	TGTGCCAGTAGAAATACCGGGACATCCTATGGCTACACCTTC	CASRNTGTSYGYTF
-	TRBV25-1	TRBD1	TRBJ1-2	TGTGCCAGCAGTCCGGGACAGGGGAACTATGGCTACACCTTC	CASSPGQGNYGYTF
-	TRBV6-5	-	TRBJ1-1	TGTGCCAGCAGAGACGGGGGGAACACTGAAGCTTTCTTT	CASRDGGNTEAFF
-	TRBV20-1	-	TRBJ2-3	TGCAGTGCTAGTTCTGAACAGGGTAACACAGATACGCAGTATTTT	CSASSEQGNTDTQYF
few	TRBV6-5	TRBD1	TRBJ2-7	TGTGCCAGCAGTTACTACGGACAGGGGACCGGCGAGCAGTACTTC	CASSYYGQGTGEQYF
-	TRBV30	TRBD1	TRBJ1-1	TGTGCCTGGAGTGTACGGCAGGGGGCTAATCGGAACACTGAAGCTTTCTTT	CAWSVRQGANRNTEAFF
-	TRBV12-3/TRBV12-4	TRBD1	TRBJ2-7	TGTGCCAGCAGTTTGGACAGGGCGGGTGAGCAGTACTTC	CASSLDRAGEQYF
-	TRBV5-1	-	TRBJ2-2	TGCGCCAGCAGTGTAGGGAGTTACACCGGGGAGCTGTTTTTT	CASSVGSYTGELFF
-	TRBV6-5	-	TRBJ1-1	TGTGCCACCGTTCAAGGGACATCTGAAGCTTTCTTT	CATVQGTSEAFF
-	TRBV5-1	-	TRBJ1-2	TGCGCCAGCAGCCCCTGGGACATCTCCCCCTATGGCTACACCTTC	CASSPWDISPYGYTF